Listed below are T cell receptor beta chains from one sample, sequenced in a study of blood T cell repertoires in COVID-19. The protocol was immunoSEQ multiplex PCR, while the TCRdb copy is restricted to in-frame clones and leaves out a portion. The table shows 150,000 to 200,000 clones, with 78% occurring only once. What was sequenced was PBMCs or T cells enriched from blood (not recorded which). These receptors were obtained from a woman aged 50 to 60 who had recovered from COVID-19. Both conserved end residues are part of each CDR3. A D gene is named only where the DNA matches it firmly. Expanded clones get a size class; other rows say once, few or many, or leave the size out.

TRBV19	once	TRBJ2-7	NA	CASRPGLEAYEQYF	TGTGCCAGTAGGCCGGGACTGGAGGCCTACGAGCAGTACTTC
TRBV28	few	TRBJ2-7	TRBD1	CASSAAGTGLYEQYF	TGTGCCAGCAGTGCTGCCGGGACAGGGCTCTACGAGCAGTACTTC
TRBV18	NA	TRBJ1-2	NA	CASSRRPEDGYTF	TGTGCCAGCTCCCGCCGCCCGGAGGATGGCTACACCTTC
TRBV27	NA	TRBJ1-1	NA	CASRYLVGGVAFF	TGTGCCAGCAGATACCTTGTAGGGGGTGTAGCTTTCTTT
TRBV24-1	NA	TRBJ2-2	NA	CATSPPSLDTGELFF	TGTGCCACCAGTCCCCCCTCACTCGACACCGGGGAGCTGTTTTTT
TRBV28	NA	TRBJ1-3	NA	CASSLPPPGYTIYF	TGTGCCAGCAGTTTACCCCCCCCGGGGTACACCATATATTTT
TRBV2	NA	TRBJ2-2	NA	CASSEVVGGVGTGELFF	TGTGCCAGCAGTGAAGTGGTCGGCGGGGTGGGCACCGGGGAGCTGTTTTTT
TRBV7-2	NA	TRBJ1-5	NA	CASSLVVSSGQPQHF	TGTGCCAGCAGCTTAGTGGTTTCTTCGGGTCAGCCCCAGCATTTT
TRBV20-1	NA	TRBJ1-2	NA	CSASTRNYGYTF	TGCAGTGCTAGTACCAGAAACTATGGCTACACCTTC
TRBV5-6	NA	TRBJ1-1	NA	CASSSKPLFMNTEAFF	TGTGCCAGCAGCTCCAAGCCTCTATTCATGAACACTGAAGCTTTCTTT
TRBV18	NA	TRBJ2-2	TRBD1	CASSPRQGLSTGELFF	TGTGCCAGCTCACCCCGACAGGGTCTCAGCACCGGGGAGCTGTTTTTT
TRBV2	NA	TRBJ1-5	NA	CASSGQGGALNQPQHF	TGTGCCAGCAGTGGTCAGGGAGGGGCACTCAATCAGCCCCAGCATTTT
TRBV28	NA	TRBJ1-1	TRBD1	CASRSGGFTEAFF	TGTGCCAGCAGATCAGGGGGCTTCACTGAAGCTTTCTTT
TRBV5-1	NA	TRBJ2-5	NA	CATSDFQETQYF	TGCGCCACCTCCGACTTCCAAGAGACCCAGTACTTC
TRBV9	NA	TRBJ2-1	TRBD2	CASSVGGSGRAFEQFF	TGTGCCAGCAGCGTAGGGGGAAGCGGGAGGGCCTTTGAGCAGTTCTTC
TRBV3-1/TRBV3-2	NA	TRBJ2-7	NA	CASSRRDEQYF	TGTGCCAGCAGCCGACGGGACGAGCAGTACTTC
TRBV20-1	NA	TRBJ2-1	NA	CSASNLRGGNEQFF	TGCAGTGCTAGTAATCTGAGGGGGGGAAATGAGCAGTTCTTC